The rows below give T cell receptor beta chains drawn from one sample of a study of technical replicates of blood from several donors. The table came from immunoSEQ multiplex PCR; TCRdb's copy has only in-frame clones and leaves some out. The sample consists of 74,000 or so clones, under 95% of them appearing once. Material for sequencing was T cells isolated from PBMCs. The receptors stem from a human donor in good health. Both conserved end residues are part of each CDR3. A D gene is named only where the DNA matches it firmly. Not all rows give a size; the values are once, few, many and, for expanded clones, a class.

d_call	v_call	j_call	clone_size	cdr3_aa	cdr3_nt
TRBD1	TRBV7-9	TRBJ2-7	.	CASRPSLWTGDFEQYF	TGTGCCAGCAGACCTAGTCTCTGGACAGGGGATTTCGAGCAGTACTTC
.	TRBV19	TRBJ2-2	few	CASSPGLIGELFF	TGTGCCAGTAGTCCCGGACTTATCGGGGAGCTGTTTTTT
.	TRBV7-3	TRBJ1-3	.	CASSSKAEPRAGNTIYF	TGTGCCAGCAGCTCAAAAGCGGAGCCGCGGGCAGGAAACACCATATATTTT
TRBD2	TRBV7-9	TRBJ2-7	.	CASSAVTSGPAYEQYF	TGTGCCAGCAGCGCGGTGACTAGCGGGCCGGCGTACGAGCAGTACTTC
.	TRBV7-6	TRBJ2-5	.	CASNPGIWETQYF	TGTGCCAGCAACCCGGGAATTTGGGAGACCCAGTACTTC
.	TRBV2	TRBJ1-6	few	CASSFLGVFSPLHF	TGTGCCAGCAGTTTTCTCGGGGTGTTTTCACCCCTCCACTTT
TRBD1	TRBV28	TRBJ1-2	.	CASSQRIPDREDGYTF	TGTGCCAGCAGCCAAAGGATACCCGACAGGGAGGATGGCTACACCTTC
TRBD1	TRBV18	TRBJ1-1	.	CASSNDRGRTEAFF	TGTGCCAGCTCAAACGACAGGGGAAGGACTGAAGCTTTCTTT
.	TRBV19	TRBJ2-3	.	CASTQSGGTDTQYF	TGTGCCAGTACCCAGTCAGGGGGCACAGATACGCAGTATTTT
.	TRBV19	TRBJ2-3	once	CASSIASTDTQYF	TGTGCCAGTAGTATAGCGAGCACAGATACGCAGTATTTT
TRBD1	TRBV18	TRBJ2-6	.	CASSPGQGSSGANVLTF	TGTGCCAGCTCACCAGGACAGGGGAGCTCTGGGGCCAACGTCCTGACTTTC
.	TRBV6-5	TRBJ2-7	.	CASSYSTGYEQYF	TGTGCCAGCAGTTACTCGACGGGGTACGAGCAGTACTTC
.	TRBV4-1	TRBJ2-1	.	CASSLAVSYNEQFF	TGCGCCAGCAGCCTAGCGGTTTCCTACAATGAGCAGTTCTTC
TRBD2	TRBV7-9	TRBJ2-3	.	CASFQPNSGRGADTQYF	TGTGCCAGCTTCCAGCCCAATAGCGGGAGGGGGGCAGATACGCAGTATTTT
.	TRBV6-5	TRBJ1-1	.	CASSLLQGEAFF	TGTGCCAGCAGTTTACTACAGGGTGAAGCTTTCTTT
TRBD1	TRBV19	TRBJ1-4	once	CASSIGTGASNEKLFF	TGTGCCAGTAGTATCGGGACAGGGGCATCTAATGAAAAACTGTTTTTT
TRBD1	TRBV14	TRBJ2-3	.	CASSQAGGTQYF	TGTGCCAGCAGCCAAGCAGGGGGTACGCAGTATTTT
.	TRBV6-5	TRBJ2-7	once	CASSPGQTYEQYF	TGTGCCAGCAGTCCCGGACAGACCTACGAGCAGTACTTC
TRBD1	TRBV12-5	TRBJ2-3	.	CASGLVPSGQNTDTQYF	TGTGCTAGTGGTTTGGTACCGTCGGGACAGAACACAGATACGCAGTATTTT
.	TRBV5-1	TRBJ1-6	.	CASSLVRGGDEGPLHF	TGCGCCAGCAGCTTGGTGCGGGGCGGAGATGAGGGACCCCTCCACTTT
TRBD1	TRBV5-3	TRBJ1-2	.	CARSSGQGGYGYTF	TGTGCCAGAAGCTCCGGACAGGGTGGCTATGGCTACACCTTC
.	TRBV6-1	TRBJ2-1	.	CASSETSPDEQFF	TGTGCCAGCAGTGAAACTAGCCCCGATGAGCAGTTCTTC
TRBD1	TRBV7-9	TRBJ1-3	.	CASGTGSGNTIYF	TGTGCCAGCGGGACAGGTTCGGGAAACACCATATATTTT
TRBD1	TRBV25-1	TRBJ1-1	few	CASSVAQGGRTEAFF	TGTGCCAGCAGTGTTGCACAGGGGGGGAGAACTGAAGCTTTCTTT